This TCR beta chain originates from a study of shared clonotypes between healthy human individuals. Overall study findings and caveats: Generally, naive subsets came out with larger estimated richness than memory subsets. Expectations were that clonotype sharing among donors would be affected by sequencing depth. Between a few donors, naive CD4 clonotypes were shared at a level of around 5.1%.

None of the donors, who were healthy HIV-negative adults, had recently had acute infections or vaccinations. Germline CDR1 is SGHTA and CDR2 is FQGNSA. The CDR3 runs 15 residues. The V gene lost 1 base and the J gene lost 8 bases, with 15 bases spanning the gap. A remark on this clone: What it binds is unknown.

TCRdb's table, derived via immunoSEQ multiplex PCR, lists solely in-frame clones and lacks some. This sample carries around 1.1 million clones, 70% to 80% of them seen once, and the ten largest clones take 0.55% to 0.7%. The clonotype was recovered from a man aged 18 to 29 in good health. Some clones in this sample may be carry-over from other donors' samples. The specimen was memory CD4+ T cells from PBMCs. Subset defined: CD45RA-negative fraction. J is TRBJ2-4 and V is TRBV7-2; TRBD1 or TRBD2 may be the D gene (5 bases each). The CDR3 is CASSLGLGTSDIQYF. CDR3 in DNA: TGTGCCAGCAGCTTAGGATTGGGGACCAGTGACATTCAGTACTTC.